This TCR beta chain is from a study of T cell changes during pregnancy in multiple sclerosis. V lost 3 bases, J lost 1 base, and 5 bases stayed unmatched. The CDR3 runs to 17 residues. Germline V gene sequence: CDR1 SGHTA, CDR2 FQGTGA. Libraries were prepared by immunoSEQ multiplex PCR; TCRdb keeps only in-frame clonotypes and omits some of them. Among 90,000 to 150,000 clones, approximately 93% were seen once, and the ten largest hold 6.2%. This chain connects TRBV7-3 to TRBJ2-2, with TRBD1 matching 10 bases. Specimen: peripheral blood, collected before pregnancy. This receptor was identified in a female donor with multiple sclerosis, enrolled in a pregnancy study. This CDR3 reads CASSFTRDRGNTGELFF. CDR3 in DNA: TGTGCCAGCAGCTTTACCCGGGACAGGGGGAACACCGGGGAGCTGTTTTTT.